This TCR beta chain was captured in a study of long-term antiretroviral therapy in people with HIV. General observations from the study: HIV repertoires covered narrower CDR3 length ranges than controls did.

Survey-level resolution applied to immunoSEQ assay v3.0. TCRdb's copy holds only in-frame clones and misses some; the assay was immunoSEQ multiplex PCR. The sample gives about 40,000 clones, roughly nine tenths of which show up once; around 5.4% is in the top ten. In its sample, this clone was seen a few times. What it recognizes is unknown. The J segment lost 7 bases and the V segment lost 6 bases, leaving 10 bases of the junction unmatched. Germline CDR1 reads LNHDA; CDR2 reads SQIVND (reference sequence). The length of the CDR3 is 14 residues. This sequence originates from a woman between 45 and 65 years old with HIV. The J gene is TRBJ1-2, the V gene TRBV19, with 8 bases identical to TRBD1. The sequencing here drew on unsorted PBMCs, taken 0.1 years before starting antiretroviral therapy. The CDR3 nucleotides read TGTGCCAGTAGCCTAGGACAGGGCTTAAGTGGCTACACCTTC. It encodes CASSLGQGLSGYTF. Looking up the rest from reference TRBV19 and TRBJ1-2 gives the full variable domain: DGGITQSPKYLFRKEGQNVTLSCEQNLNHDAMYWYRQDPGQGLRLIYYSQIVNDFQKGDIAEGYSVSREKKESFPLTVTSAQKNPTAFYLCASSLGQGLSGYTFGSGTRLTVV.